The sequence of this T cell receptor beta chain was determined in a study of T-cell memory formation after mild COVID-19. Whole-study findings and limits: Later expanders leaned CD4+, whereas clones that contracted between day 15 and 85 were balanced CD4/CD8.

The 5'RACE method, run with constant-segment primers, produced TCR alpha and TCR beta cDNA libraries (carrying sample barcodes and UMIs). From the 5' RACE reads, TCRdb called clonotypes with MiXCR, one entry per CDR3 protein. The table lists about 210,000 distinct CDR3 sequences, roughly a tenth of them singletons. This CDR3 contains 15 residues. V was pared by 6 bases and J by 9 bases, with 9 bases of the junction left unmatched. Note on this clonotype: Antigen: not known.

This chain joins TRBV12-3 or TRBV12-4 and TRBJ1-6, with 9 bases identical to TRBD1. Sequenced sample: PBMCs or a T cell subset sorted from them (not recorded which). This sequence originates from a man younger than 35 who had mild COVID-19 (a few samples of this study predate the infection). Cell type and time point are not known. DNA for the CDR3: TGTGCCAGCAGACTCACTGGACAGGGGAGTTCACCCCTCCACTTT. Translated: CASRLTGQGSSPLHF.